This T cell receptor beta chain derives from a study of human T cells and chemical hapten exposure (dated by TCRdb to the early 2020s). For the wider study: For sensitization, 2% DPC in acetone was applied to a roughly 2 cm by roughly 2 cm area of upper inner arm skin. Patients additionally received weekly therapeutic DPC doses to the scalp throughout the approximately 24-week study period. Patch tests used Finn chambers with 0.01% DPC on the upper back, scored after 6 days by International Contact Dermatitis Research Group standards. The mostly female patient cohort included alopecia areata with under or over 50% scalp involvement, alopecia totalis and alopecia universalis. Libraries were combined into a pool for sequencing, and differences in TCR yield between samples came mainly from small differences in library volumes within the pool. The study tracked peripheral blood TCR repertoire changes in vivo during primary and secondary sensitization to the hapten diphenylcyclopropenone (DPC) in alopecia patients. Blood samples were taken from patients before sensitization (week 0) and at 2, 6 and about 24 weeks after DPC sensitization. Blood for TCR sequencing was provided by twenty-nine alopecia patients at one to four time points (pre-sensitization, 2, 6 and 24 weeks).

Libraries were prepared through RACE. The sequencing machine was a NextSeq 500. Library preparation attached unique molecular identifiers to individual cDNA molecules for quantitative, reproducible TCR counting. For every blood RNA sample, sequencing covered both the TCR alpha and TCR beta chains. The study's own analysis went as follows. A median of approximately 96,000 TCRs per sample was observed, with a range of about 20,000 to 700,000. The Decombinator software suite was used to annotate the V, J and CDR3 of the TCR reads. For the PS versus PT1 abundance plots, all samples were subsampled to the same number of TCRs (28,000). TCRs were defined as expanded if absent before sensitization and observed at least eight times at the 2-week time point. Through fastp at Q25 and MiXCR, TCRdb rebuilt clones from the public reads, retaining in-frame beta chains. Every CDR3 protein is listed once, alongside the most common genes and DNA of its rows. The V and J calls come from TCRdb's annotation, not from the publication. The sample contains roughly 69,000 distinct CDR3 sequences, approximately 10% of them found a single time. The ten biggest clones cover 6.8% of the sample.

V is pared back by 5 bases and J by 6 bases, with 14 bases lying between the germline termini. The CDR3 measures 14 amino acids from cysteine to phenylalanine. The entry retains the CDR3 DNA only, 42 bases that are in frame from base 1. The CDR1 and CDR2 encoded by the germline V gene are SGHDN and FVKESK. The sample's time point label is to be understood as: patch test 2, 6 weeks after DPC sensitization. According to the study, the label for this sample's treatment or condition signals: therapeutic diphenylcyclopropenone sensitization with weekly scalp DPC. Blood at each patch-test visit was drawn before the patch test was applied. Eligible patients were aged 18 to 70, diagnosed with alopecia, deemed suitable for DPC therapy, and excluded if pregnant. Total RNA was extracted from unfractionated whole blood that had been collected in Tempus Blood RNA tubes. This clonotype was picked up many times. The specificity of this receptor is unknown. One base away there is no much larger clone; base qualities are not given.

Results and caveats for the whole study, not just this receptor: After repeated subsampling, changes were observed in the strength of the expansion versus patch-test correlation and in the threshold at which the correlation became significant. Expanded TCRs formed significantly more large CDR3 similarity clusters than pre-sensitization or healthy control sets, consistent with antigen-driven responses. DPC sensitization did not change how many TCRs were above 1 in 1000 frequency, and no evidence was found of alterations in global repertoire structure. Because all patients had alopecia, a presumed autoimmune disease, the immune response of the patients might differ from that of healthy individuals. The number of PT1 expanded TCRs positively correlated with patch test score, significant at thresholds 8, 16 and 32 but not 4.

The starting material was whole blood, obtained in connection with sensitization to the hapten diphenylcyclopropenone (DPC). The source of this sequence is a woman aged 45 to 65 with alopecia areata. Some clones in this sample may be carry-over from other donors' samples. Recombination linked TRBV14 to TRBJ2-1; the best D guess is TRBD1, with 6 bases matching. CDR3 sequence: CASSKTGKANEQFF. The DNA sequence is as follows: TGTGCCAGCAGCAAAACAGGGAAGGCCAATGAGCAGTTCTTC.